The next 10 T cell receptor beta chains were all read from a single sample in a study of PD-L1 blockade in urothelial cancer. The table came from immunoSEQ multiplex PCR; TCRdb's copy has only in-frame clones and leaves some out. Among roughly 60,000 clones listed, around 80% were seen once. This sample comprised PBMCs, obtained around atezolizumab (anti-PD-L1) treatment. Source of these receptors: a man in his 70s with urothelial cancer.

The chain joins TRBV19 to TRBJ2-1; 11 nucleotides match TRBD2. Germline trimming cut 3 bases from V and 5 bases from J; bases unmatched to any gene: 3. The CDR3 extends over 15 amino acids. Looked up from germline, CDR1 is LNHDA and CDR2 is SQIVND (reference sequence). In DNA form, the CDR3 reads TGTGCCAGTAGTATCCTGACTAGCGGGAACAATGAGCAGTTCTTC. Residues: CASSILTSGNNEQFF.

The chain links TRBV27 to TRBJ2-1, with 11 bases fitting TRBD2. With 0 bases clipped from V and 9 bases from J, the junction kept 4 bases outside the gene matches. This CDR3 is built from 15 residues. Germline assignment: CDR1 MNHEY and CDR2 SMNVEV (reference sequence). In nucleotides, the CDR3 is TGTGCCAGCAGTTTATCACTAGCGGGAGCCACTGAGCAGTTCTTC. Translating it yields CASSLSLAGATEQFF.

This clone was observed once. This chain uses TRBV5-1 with TRBJ2-1; D gene ambiguous. V was pared by 0 bases and J by 8 bases, with 15 bases between. Per germline, CDR1 SGHRS and CDR2 YFSETQ. The CDR3 spans 15 residues. The CDR3 DNA is TGCGCCAGCAGCTTGGAACCGGGTTCACGGGATGAGCAGTTCTTC. Translated, it gives CASSLEPGSRDEQFF.

This sequence joins TRBV19 and TRBJ1-1, with D hard to call. Germline CDR1 is LNHDA and CDR2 is SQIVND (reference sequence). With 10 bases removed from V and 2 bases from J, the gap between germline ends came to 17 bases. This CDR3 has 14 amino acids. CDR3 region: CATTPGRANTEAFF. DNA of the CDR3: TGTGCCACCACACCTGGGAGGGCTAACACTGAAGCTTTCTTT. Drawing the rest from reference TRBV19 and TRBJ1-1, the complete variable domain is DGGITQSPKYLFRKEGQNVTLSCEQNLNHDAMYWYRQDPGQGLRLIYYSQIVNDFQKGDIAEGYSVSREKKESFPLTVTSAQKNPTAFYLCATTPGRANTEAFFGQGTRLTVV.

The rearrangement uses TRBV20-1 and TRBJ2-5; D not certain. CDR3 length: 10 amino acids. Germline assignment: CDR1 DFQATT and CDR2 SNEGSKA (reference sequence). With 6 bases removed from V and 2 bases from J, the gap between germline ends came to 4 bases. Written as DNA, the CDR3 is TGCAGTGCAATACAAGAGACCCAGTACTTC. Residues: CSAIQETQYF.

V is TRBV2 and J is TRBJ2-1; the D is unclear. The V end was cut by 6 bases, the J end by 10 bases, with 16 bases between. The CDR3 runs 13 residues. Germline CDR1 SNHLY, CDR2 FYNNEI. The CDR3 sequence: CASRTELDSEQFF. CDR3 DNA sequence: TGTGCCAGCAGGACGGAACTTGACTCCGAGCAGTTCTTC.

The J gene is TRBJ2-1, the V gene TRBV6-1, with a possible D match to TRBD2 (6 bases). Trimming removed 6 bases from V and 0 bases from J, with 12 bases in between. In germline, CDR1 is MNHNS, CDR2 SASEGT. This CDR3 has 15 residues. The CDR3 DNA follows: TGTGCCAGCAGGAGGCAGGGAGGCTCCTACAATGAGCAGTTCTTC. Residues: CASRRQGGSYNEQFF.

This clone has a handful of counts. The chain combines TRBV19 with TRBJ1-4; TRBD1 might be the D (6 bases). Trimming stripped 9 bases from V and 3 bases from J, with 8 bases between. In germline, CDR1 is LNHDA, CDR2 SQIVND (reference sequence). The CDR3 loop spans 12 amino acids. For the CDR3, the DNA is TGTGCCAGCGGACAGTCTAATGAAAAACTGTTTTTT. Amino acids: CASGQSNEKLFF.

The chain has TRBV19 and TRBJ2-7; tentatively, D is TRBD1 (6 bases). Germline-derived CDR1 and CDR2 are LNHDA and SQIVND (reference sequence). This CDR3 contains 14 residues. The V end was cut by 1 base, the J end by 1 base, with 8 bases between. The CDR3 DNA reads as TGTGCCAGTAGTATAGCGGACAGATCCTACGAGCAGTACTTC. Translating gives CASSIADRSYEQYF.

V usage is TRBV18 and J usage is TRBJ1-4; D possibly corresponds to TRBD1 (5 bases). Deletions cut 3 bases from V and 7 bases from J, with 15 bases between. Germline CDR1 KGHSH, CDR2 LQKENI. CDR3 size: 15 residues. The CDR3 loop reads CASSPSAGSGEKLFF. The DNA for the CDR3 is TGTGCCAGCTCACCTTCCGCAGGGTCCGGTGAAAAACTGTTTTTT. The complete variable domain, with remaining parts taken from reference TRBV18 and TRBJ1-4, reads NAGVMQNPRHLVRRRGQEARLRCSPMKGHSHVYWYRQLPEEGLKFMVYLQKENIIDESGMPKERFSAEFPKEGPSILRIQQVVRGDSAAYFCASSPSAGSGEKLFFGSGTQLSVL.